This TCR beta chain was captured in a study of tumor-infiltrating lymphocytes in oesophageal squamous cell carcinoma. This clonotype was recorded once. Using its own MiXCR run on the PCR reads, TCRdb lists one record per CDR3 protein. The sample lists 15,000 to 20,000 distinct CDR3 sequences; 40% to 55% were seen once. Per germline, CDR1 WNHNN and CDR2 SYGVQD (reference sequence). There are 15 residues in the CDR3. This TCR was sampled from a female donor with esophageal squamous cell carcinoma. The sample comprised blood. The chain links TRBV10-1 to TRBJ2-5; D perhaps matches TRBD1 (5 bases). The DNA end favors TRBJ2-1, so the J call may be wrong. The CDR3 loop reads CASSEFQGGNNEQFF. CDR3 in DNA: TGCGCCAGCAGTGAGTTCCAGGGCGGAAACAATGAGCAGTTCTTC.